This entry is about one T cell receptor beta chain. Germline CDR1 SQVTM, CDR2 ANQGSEA. The length of the CDR3 is 14 residues. Trimming stripped 6 bases from V and 7 bases from J, with 16 bases between. TCRdb's table, derived via immunoSEQ multiplex PCR, lists solely in-frame clones and lacks some. The repertoire holds 98,000 or so clones, with around four fifths as singletons. This sample was taken from a study of T cell clones after liver transplantation. The chain recombines TRBV29-1 with TRBJ1-6; D is possibly TRBD1 (5 bases). The receptor's source is a human donor who received a liver transplant. The sample consisted of CD4+ T cells from blood, taken before liver transplant. CDR3 nucleotide sequence: TGCAGCGTCAAGAAAGACCCAGGGAATTCACCCCTCCACTTT. Encoded protein: CSVKKDPGNSPLHF.